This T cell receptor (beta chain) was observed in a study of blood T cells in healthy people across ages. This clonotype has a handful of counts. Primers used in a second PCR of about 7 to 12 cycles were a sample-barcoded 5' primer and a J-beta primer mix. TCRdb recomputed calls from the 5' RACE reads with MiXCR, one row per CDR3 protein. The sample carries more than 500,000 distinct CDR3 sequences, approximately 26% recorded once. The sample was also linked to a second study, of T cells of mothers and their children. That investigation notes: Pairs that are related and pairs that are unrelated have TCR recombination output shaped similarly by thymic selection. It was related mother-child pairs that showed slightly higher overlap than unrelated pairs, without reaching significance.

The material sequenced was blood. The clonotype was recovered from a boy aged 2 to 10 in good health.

This CDR3 is CASSLKAGDTQYF. For the CDR3, the DNA is TGCGCCAGCAGCTTGAAGGCGGGAGATACGCAGTATTTT. J is TRBJ2-3 and V is TRBV5-1, with D perhaps TRBD2 (5 bases). CDR3 length: 13 residues. V gave up 1 base and J gave up 5 bases, with 8 bases separating them. The V gene's germline CDR1 is SGHRS and CDR2 YFSETQ.